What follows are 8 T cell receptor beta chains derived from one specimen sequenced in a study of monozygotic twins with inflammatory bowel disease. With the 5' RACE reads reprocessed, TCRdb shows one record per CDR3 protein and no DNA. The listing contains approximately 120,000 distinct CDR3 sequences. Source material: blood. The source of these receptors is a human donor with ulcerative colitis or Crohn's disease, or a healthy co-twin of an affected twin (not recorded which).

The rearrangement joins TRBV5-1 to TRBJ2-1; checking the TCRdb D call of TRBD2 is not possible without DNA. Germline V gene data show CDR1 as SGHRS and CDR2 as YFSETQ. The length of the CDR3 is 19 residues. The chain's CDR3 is CASSLGTSGILPPYNEQFF.

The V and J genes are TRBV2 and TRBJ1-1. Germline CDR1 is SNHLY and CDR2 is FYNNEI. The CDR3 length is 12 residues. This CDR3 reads CASKLRDTEAFF.

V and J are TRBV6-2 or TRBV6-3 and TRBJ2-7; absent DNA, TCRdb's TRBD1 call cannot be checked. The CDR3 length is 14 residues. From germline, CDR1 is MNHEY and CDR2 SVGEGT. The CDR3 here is CASSYSRTGYEQYF.

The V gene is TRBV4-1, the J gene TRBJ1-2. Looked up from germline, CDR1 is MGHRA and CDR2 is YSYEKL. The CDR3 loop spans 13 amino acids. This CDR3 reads CASSQEDRGGYTF.

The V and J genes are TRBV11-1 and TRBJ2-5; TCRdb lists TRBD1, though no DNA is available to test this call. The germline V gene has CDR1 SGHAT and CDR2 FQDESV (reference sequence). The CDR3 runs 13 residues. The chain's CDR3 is CASSWGHQETQYF.

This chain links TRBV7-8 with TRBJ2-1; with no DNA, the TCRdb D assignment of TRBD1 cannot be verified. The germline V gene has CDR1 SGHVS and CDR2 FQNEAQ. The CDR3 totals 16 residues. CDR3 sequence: CASSPRGLGLYNEQFF.

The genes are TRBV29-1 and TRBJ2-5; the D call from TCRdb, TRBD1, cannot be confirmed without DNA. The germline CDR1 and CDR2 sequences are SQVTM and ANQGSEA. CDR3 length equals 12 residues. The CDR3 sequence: CSVAAPGGTQYF.

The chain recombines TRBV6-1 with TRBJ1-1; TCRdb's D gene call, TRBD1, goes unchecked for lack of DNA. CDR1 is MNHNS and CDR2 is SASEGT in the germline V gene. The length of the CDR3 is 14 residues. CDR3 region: CASSTTQGATEAFF.